This is a list of T cell receptor beta chains from one sample in a study of T cell repertoires in cytomegalovirus infection. TCRdb re-derived calls from the reads in MiXCR, one entry per CDR3 protein. The data contain some 800,000 distinct CDR3 sequences, approximately 32% of them singletons. Their cognate antigens are unknown. The material was cultured CD8+ T cells from PBMCs, obtained from culture after CMV antigen stimulation. The source is a human donor in good health (CMV status not recorded). Some clones in this sample may be carry-over from other donors' samples. The conserved cysteine and the conserved F or W are not part of the CDR3 here.

>TRBV6-2/TRBV6-3|TRBJ1-1
ASSYGPVGAF
>TRBV6-5|TRBJ2-3
ASSSLAGAYTDTQY
>TRBV6-1|TRBJ1-1
ASSFLRQVNTEAF
>TRBV4-3|TRBJ1-4
ASSQEEGSEKLF
>TRBV12-3/TRBV12-4|TRBJ1-1
ASTHGNTEAF
>TRBV6-8|TRBJ2-3
ASTYRGADTQY
>TRBV12-3/TRBV12-4|TRBJ2-5
ASSSHLARETQY
>TRBV25-1|TRBJ2-3
ASSGSRTGLRRGDTQY
>TRBV2|TRBJ1-1
ASSPRTGLYNTEAF
>TRBV6-2/TRBV6-3|TRBJ1-4
ASSIRGENEKLF
>TRBV6-2/TRBV6-3|TRBJ1-1
ASSYNGGSTEAF
>TRBV4-1|TRBJ1-1
ASSQVDTEAF
>TRBV9|TRBJ1-3
ASSVGRSSGNTIY
>TRBV27|TRBJ2-7
ASAVGYEQY
>TRBV7-6|TRBJ2-1
ASSLAPGNPYNEQF
>TRBV25-1|TRBJ2-5
ASSDEVQETQY
>TRBV11-2|TRBJ2-1
ASSGRDLGYNEQF
>TRBV20-1|TRBJ1-1
SAETGTGDEAF
>TRBV7-9|TRBJ2-3
ASFVRGGRTDTQY
>TRBV24-1|TRBJ1-4
ATSDGRQATNEKLF
>TRBV7-6|TRBJ1-6
ASSPLGAGVDSPLH
>TRBV5-8|TRBJ1-2
ASSKGGWDGYT
>TRBV7-2|TRBJ1-1
ASSSSGGDPYEAF
>TRBV5-8|TRBJ2-4
ASSLEASGGNSAKNIQY
>TRBV6-1|TRBJ1-4
ASSAPRGGQGYEKLF
>TRBV5-4|TRBJ2-3
ASSLDSGGASDTQY
>TRBV7-6|TRBJ2-3
ASSLRGVQSTDTQY
>TRBV6-6|TRBJ1-2
ASSYPELERSYGYT
>TRBV27|TRBJ1-2
ASSSPGGIYGYT
>TRBV7-9|TRBJ1-2
ASSLGSGGQDGYT
>TRBV14|TRBJ2-4
ASSPPGGSAKNIQY
>TRBV20-1|TRBJ1-1
SARAWTASHTEAF
>TRBV28|TRBJ2-7
ASSSAGTVDYEQY
>TRBV28|TRBJ2-1
ASSLRGARNEQF
>TRBV7-6|TRBJ2-1
ASSLSSGDYNEQF
>TRBV19|TRBJ1-1
ASSGASWRTEAF
>TRBV6-2/TRBV6-3|TRBJ1-1
ASSPNSRDTEAF
>TRBV27|TRBJ1-6
ASSFRADVYNSPLH
>TRBV7-9|TRBJ2-1
ASSPRGVEQF
>TRBV29-1|TRBJ2-3
SVEDGGTGGKDTQY
>TRBV12-5|TRBJ1-1
ASGFATPSLGREAEAF
>TRBV12-3/TRBV12-4|TRBJ2-3
ASSPDGYSTDTQY
>TRBV6-5|TRBJ2-1
ASSYPTGDEQF
>TRBV11-2|TRBJ2-5
ASSLTRFTTQETQY
>TRBV10-1|TRBJ2-3
ASSEGDGTLADTQY
>TRBV5-3|TRBJ1-1
ASGLGWNTEVF
>TRBV12-5|TRBJ1-1
ASGFGTEAF
>TRBV7-6|TRBJ1-5
ASSLEDGARNQPQH
>TRBV4-2|TRBJ2-1
ASSQEVTRRLYNEQF
>TRBV11-3|TRBJ2-1
ASSSTSFREQF
>TRBV6-6|TRBJ2-1
ASSPDPTPSYNEQF
>TRBV5-6|TRBJ2-7
ASSLISGQVYYEQY
>TRBV7-8|TRBJ1-5
ASSHRQGMGNQPQH
>TRBV6-2/TRBV6-3|TRBJ2-2
ASSLPTNTGELF